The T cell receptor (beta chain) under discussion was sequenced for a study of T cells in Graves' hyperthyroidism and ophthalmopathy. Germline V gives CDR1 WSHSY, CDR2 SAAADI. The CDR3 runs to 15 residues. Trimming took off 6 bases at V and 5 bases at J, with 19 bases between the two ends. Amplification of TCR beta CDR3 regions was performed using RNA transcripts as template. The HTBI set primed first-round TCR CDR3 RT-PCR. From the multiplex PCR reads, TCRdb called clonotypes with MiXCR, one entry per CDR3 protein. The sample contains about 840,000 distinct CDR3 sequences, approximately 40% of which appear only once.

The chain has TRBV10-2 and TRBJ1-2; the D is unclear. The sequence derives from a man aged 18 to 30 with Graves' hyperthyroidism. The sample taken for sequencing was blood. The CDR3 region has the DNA TGCGCCAGCAGCCAACCCTCCCTGACGGGGTATGGCTACACCTTC. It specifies CASSQPSLTGYGYTF.